The 27 T cell receptor beta chains listed next were all sequenced from one sample in a study of T cell changes during pregnancy in multiple sclerosis. Some clones are missing from TCRdb's copy, which holds only in-frame ones; the method was immunoSEQ multiplex PCR. The sample has approximately 49,000 clones, around 90% seen once. Sequencing used CD4+ T cells from peripheral blood mononuclear cells, obtained in the second trimester of pregnancy. These receptors all stem from a female donor with multiple sclerosis, enrolled in a pregnancy study.

The chain links TRBV6-6 to TRBJ2-5; the match to TRBD2 covers 9 bases. This CDR3 region has 14 residues. CDR1 and CDR2 from the germline V gene are MNHNY and SVGAGI (reference sequence). Trimming cost V 5 bases and J 1 base; bases outside gene matches: 2. In DNA, the CDR3 is TGTGCCAGCAGTCAGACTAGCGGCCAAGAGACCCAGTACTTC. This sequence encodes CASSQTSGQETQYF.

This chain links TRBV5-1 with TRBJ2-3; TRBD2 aligns across 8 bases. J lost 4 bases, V lost 4 bases, and 14 bases had no gene match. From germline, CDR1 is SGHRS and CDR2 YFSETQ. CDR3 length: 17 residues. The CDR3 here is CASSTHISAGASDTQYF. CDR3 nucleotide sequence: TGCGCCAGCAGCACACACATCTCAGCGGGAGCTTCAGATACGCAGTATTTT.

CDR3 region: CASRPIPGQGNEKLFF. CDR3 in DNA: TGTGCCAGCAGACCCATACCGGGACAGGGGAATGAAAAACTGTTTTTT. This chain connects TRBV7-9 to TRBJ1-4; TRBD1 aligns across 10 bases. CDR1 and CDR2 (germline): SEHNR, FQNEAQ (reference sequence). The length of the CDR3 is 16 residues. The trim removed 6 bases at V and 5 bases at J, leaving 9 bases unmatched. Full variable domain (remainder filled in from reference TRBV7-9 and TRBJ1-4): DTGVSQNPRHKITKRGQNVTFRCDPISEHNRLYWYRQTLGQGPEFLTYFQNEAQLEKSRLLSDRFSAERPKGSFSTLEIQRTEQGDSAMYLCASRPIPGQGNEKLFFGSGTQLSVL.

The chain combines TRBV4-1 with TRBJ2-1; 9 bases are a match to TRBD2. V trimming: 0 bases; J trimming: 6 bases; junction bases outside the gene matches: 12. The CDR3 runs to 18 residues. Germline V gene sequence: CDR1 MGHRA, CDR2 YSYEKL. The CDR3 region is CASSQEGGGRASSNEQFF. The CDR3, as DNA: TGCGCCAGCAGCCAAGAAGGGGGCGGGAGGGCTTCTTCCAATGAGCAGTTCTTC.

This rearrangement joins TRBV5-5 to TRBJ2-3; no clear D gene. V was cut by 1 base and J by 2 bases, with 5 bases left in between. Germline V gives CDR1 SGHKS, CDR2 YYEKEE (reference sequence). The CDR3 is made up of 13 amino acids. Here the CDR3 reads CASSLSYTDTQYF. CDR3 DNA: TGTGCCAGCAGCTTGTCTTACACAGATACGCAGTATTTT.

The rearrangement links TRBV18 to TRBJ2-1; D is possibly TRBD1 (5 bases). This CDR3 has 14 amino acids. Germline V lookup: CDR1 KGHSH, CDR2 LQKENI. Trimming cost V 3 bases and J 5 bases, with 11 bases left between them. CDR3 in DNA: TGTGCCAGCTCACCGACGACAGCAAACAATGAGCAGTTCTTC. It codes for CASSPTTANNEQFF.

The J gene is TRBJ2-1, the V gene TRBV9; D is undetermined. Germline V gene data show CDR1 as SGDLS and CDR2 as YYNGEE. V lost 3 bases and J lost 8, with 6 bases in between. The CDR3 loop spans 11 amino acids. The CDR3 sequence is CASSGYYEQFF. CDR3 DNA sequence: TGTGCCAGCAGCGGTTATTATGAGCAGTTCTTC.

This chain links TRBV6-1 with TRBJ2-7; 7 bases are a match to TRBD1. Germline-derived CDR1 and CDR2 are MNHNS and SASEGT. Trimming took 2 bases from V and 2 from J; bases not matched to a gene: 9. The CDR3 has 16 residues. This CDR3 is CASSEFLRTGPYEQYF. The CDR3 coding sequence is TGTGCCAGCAGTGAATTCTTGCGGACAGGCCCCTACGAGCAGTACTTC.

The chain employs TRBV5-1 and TRBJ2-3; no clear D. V lost 4 bases and J 0 bases, leaving 3 bases between the germline ends. The CDR3 consists of 12 residues. The germline CDR1 and CDR2 sequences are SGHRS and YFSETQ. As DNA, the CDR3 is TGCGCCAGCAGCGTAAGCACAGATACGCAGTATTTT. It is translated as CASSVSTDTQYF.

The V gene is TRBV5-5, the J gene TRBJ1-3, with TRBD1 as a possible D gene (5 bases). V was shortened by 4 bases and J by 0 bases, with 14 bases between the two germline ends. This CDR3 has 16 residues. Germline values: CDR1 SGHKS, CDR2 YYEKEE (reference sequence). The CDR3 protein is CASSVTTVISGNTIYF. CDR3 coding DNA: TGTGCCAGCAGCGTCACGACAGTGATCTCTGGAAACACCATATATTTT.

The chain links TRBV29-1 to TRBJ2-1; unclear D gene. Germline V gene lookup returns CDR1 SQVTM and CDR2 ANQGSEA. CDR3 size: 12 residues. With 3 bases removed from V and 8 bases from J, the gap between germline ends came to 11 bases. CDR3 coding DNA: TGCAGCGTTGAGAAAATCCGGGATGAGCAGTTCTTC. Amino acids: CSVEKIRDEQFF.

The chain joins TRBV5-4 to TRBJ2-7; D possibly corresponds to TRBD1 (7 bases). The CDR3 runs 14 residues. V dropped 3 bases and J dropped 4 bases, with 14 bases sitting between them. The germline V gene has CDR1 SGHNT and CDR2 YYREEE (reference sequence). The CDR3 reads CASSYGAGGYEQYF. In DNA form, the CDR3 reads TGTGCCAGCAGCTACGGGGCAGGGGGGTACGAGCAGTACTTC.

The rearrangement joins TRBV20-1 to TRBJ2-7, with D possibly being TRBD2 (5 bases). V was cut by 5 bases and J by 6 bases, with 11 bases left in between. The CDR3 is made up of 11 amino acids. CDR1 is DFQATT and CDR2 is SNEGSKA in the germline V gene (reference sequence). CDR3 DNA sequence: TGCAGTGCTGGACGAGGGTCCGAGCAGTACTTC. Residues: CSAGRGSEQYF.

This CDR3 is CASSTGQAFRYEQYF. CDR3 DNA: TGTGCCAGTAGTACCGGACAGGCATTTAGGTACGAGCAGTACTTC. The V gene is TRBV19, the J gene TRBJ2-7; 7 bases map to TRBD1. Germline V gene lookup returns CDR1 LNHDA and CDR2 SQIVND (reference sequence). The CDR3 sequence is 15 residues long. V lost 4 bases, J lost 4 bases, and 10 bases stayed unmatched.

V is TRBV7-3 and J is TRBJ1-2; D is undetermined. The ends were cut back, 1 base at V and 2 bases at J, with 17 bases in the middle. CDR3 length: 17 amino acids. Germline V CDR1 and CDR2: SGHTA, FQGTGA. CDR3 loop: CASSLIPLWCTNYGYTF. CDR3 nucleotides: TGTGCCAGCAGCTTAATTCCGCTGTGGTGCACAAACTATGGCTACACCTTC.

CDR3 in amino acids: CAISYSTSGSWNEQFF. The CDR3 bases are TGTGCCATCAGCTACTCGACTAGCGGGAGCTGGAATGAGCAGTTCTTC. The V and J genes are TRBV10-3 and TRBJ2-1; TRBD2 matches at 12 bases. Germline V CDR1 and CDR2: ENHRY, SYGVKD. The CDR3 covers 16 residues. Trimming at V came to 6 bases and at J to 7 bases, leaving 10 bases not matched to a gene.

The chain recombines TRBV6-5 with TRBJ2-2, with D possibly being TRBD1 (5 bases). The CDR3 is made up of 14 amino acids. CDR1 and CDR2 from the germline V gene are MNHEY and SVGAGI. With 2 bases removed from V and 5 bases from J, the gap between germline ends came to 9 bases. The CDR3 nucleotides read TGTGCCAGCAGTTACAGGGGTGGGACCGGGGAGCTGTTTTTT. Protein: CASSYRGGTGELFF.

V is TRBV30 and J is TRBJ2-1, with TRBD1 matching over 7 bases. The CDR3 has 14 residues. Germline loops: CDR1 GTSNPN, CDR2 SVGIG (reference sequence). Trimming removed 3 bases from V and 5 bases from J; junction bases left unmatched: 7. The CDR3: CAWSEGQTNNEQFF. The CDR3, as DNA: TGTGCCTGGAGCGAGGGACAGACCAACAATGAGCAGTTCTTC.

The J gene is TRBJ1-2, the V gene TRBV18; D call uncertain. V lost 3 bases and J 0 bases, leaving 5 bases between the germline ends. Germline V gene lookup returns CDR1 KGHSH and CDR2 LQKENI. The CDR3 consists of 13 residues. CDR3 nucleotide sequence: TGTGCCAGCTCACCCGGGGCTAACTATGGCTACACCTTC. It is translated as CASSPGANYGYTF.

The chain uses TRBV9 and TRBJ2-1, with D unclear. The V end was cut by 4 bases, the J end by 3 bases, with 5 bases between. CDR1 and CDR2 (germline): SGDLS, YYNGEE. The CDR3 has 12 residues. Written as DNA, the CDR3 is TGTGCCAGCAGCCGTCTCTACAATGAGCAGTTCTTC. As protein: CASSRLYNEQFF.

The chain is built from TRBV7-9 and TRBJ1-2; possible D gene TRBD1, 6 bases. Germline lookup yields CDR1 SEHNR and CDR2 FQNEAQ (reference sequence). V lost 7 bases, J lost 6 bases, and 15 bases lay in between. The CDR3 loop spans 13 amino acids. CDR3 residues: CASTSGTKDGYTF. CDR3 nucleotide sequence: TGTGCCAGCACGTCCGGGACAAAAGATGGCTACACCTTC.

This clone showed up just a few times. The chain joins TRBV7-8 to TRBJ1-4; possible D gene TRBD1, 6 bases. The CDR3 length is 13 residues. Germline CDR1 reads SGHVS; CDR2 reads FQNEAQ. The V end lost 4 bases, the J end lost 7 bases, and 10 bases lay between the germline ends. CDR3: CASSSHRVEKLFF. In DNA form, the CDR3 reads TGTGCCAGCAGCTCCCACAGGGTTGAAAAACTGTTTTTT.

The chain employs TRBV28 and TRBJ2-7; D is uncertain. Trimming cost V 2 bases and J 0 bases, with 8 bases left between them. There are 14 residues in the CDR3. The germline gives CDR1 MDHEN, CDR2 SYDVKM. In nucleotides, the CDR3 is TGTGCCAGCAGTTTAGTGGGCAGCTCCTACGAGCAGTACTTC. Translated: CASSLVGSSYEQYF.

The DNA for the CDR3 is TGTGCCAGCAGCCCCAGTGCAGGAAGTGGGAACTATGGCTACACCTTC. Encoded protein: CASSPSAGSGNYGYTF. The chain joins TRBV7-2 to TRBJ1-2; D gene unclear. The CDR3 loop spans 16 amino acids. CDR1 is SGHTA and CDR2 is FQGNSA in the germline V gene. Trimming shortened V by 5 bases and J by 2 bases, and 18 bases separated the two germline ends.

On this clone: Other DNA sequences within the sample encode an identical CDR3. The chain carries TRBV7-2 and TRBJ2-5, with 8 bases fitting TRBD2. Per germline, CDR1 SGHTA and CDR2 FQGNSA. There are 14 residues in the CDR3. Trimming at V came to 5 bases and at J to 4 bases, leaving 6 bases not matched to a gene. Here the CDR3 DNA reads TGTGCCAGCAGCCCGAGCGGGAGTAGAGAGACCCAGTACTTC. Translation: CASSPSGSRETQYF.

The chain has TRBV5-1 and TRBJ2-2; 10 bases line up with TRBD1. The CDR3 has 16 amino acids. Germline V gene lookup returns CDR1 SGHRS and CDR2 YFSETQ. Trimming at V came to 0 bases and at J to 5 bases, leaving 4 bases not matched to a gene. The CDR3 sequence is CASSLADRGRTGELFF. CDR3 nucleotide sequence: TGCGCCAGCAGCTTGGCCGACAGGGGGCGAACCGGGGAGCTGTTTTTT. The complete variable domain, with remaining parts taken from reference TRBV5-1 and TRBJ2-2, reads KAGVTQTPRYLIKTRGQQVTLSCSPISGHRSVSWYQQTPGQGLQFLFEYFSETQRNKGNFPGRFSGRQFSNSRSEMNVSTLELGDSALYLCASSLADRGRTGELFFGEGSRLTVL.

The rearrangement links TRBV7-2 to TRBJ2-7, with TRBD1 matching over 7 bases. The V gene end was trimmed by 6 bases and the J gene end by 1 base; junction bases not matched to a gene: 3. Germline V gene data show CDR1 as SGHTA and CDR2 as FQGNSA. This CDR3 has 13 amino acids. The CDR3 region has the DNA TGTGCCAGCAGATCGACAGGGTCCTACGAGCAGTACTTC. Its translation is CASRSTGSYEQYF.